The T cell receptor beta chain described here comes from a study of CD8+CD57+ T cells in acquired aplastic anemia. Across the study: Mean yield of DNA from sorted CD4+ and CD8+ cells was 3.2 ug. Mean read depth for CD4+ cells from healthy donors was approximately 10 million.

This clonotype was detected many times. Its antigen remains unidentified. Whole-study findings and limits: Patients versus controls showed no significant CD8+ Simpson's diversity difference. Patients had around 28 CD8+ CDR3 sequences in common with controls (the shared set).

Germline CDR1 is MNHEY and CDR2 is SVGAGI. Trimming removed 4 bases at V and 1 base at J, with 8 bases between. CDR3 length equals 13 residues. Profiles of TCR beta VDJ and CDR3 were generated from a genomic DNA template. TCRdb reprocessed the reads via MiXCR and lists one record per CDR3 protein. This table holds roughly 81,000 distinct CDR3 sequences, under 50% found once. Sequenced sample: sorted CD4+, CD8+, or CD8+CD57+ T cells (not recorded which) from PBMCs. The J gene is TRBJ2-7, the V gene TRBV6-5; perhaps TRBD2 as D (6 bases). This TCR was recovered from a human donor in good health, serving as a control. CDR3 coding DNA: TGTGCCAGCAGTTTTGCGGGGTCCTACGAGCAGTACTTC. Translating it yields CASSFAGSYEQYF.